The T cell receptor beta chain described here comes from a study of Ad26.COV2.S vaccination and SARS-CoV-2 variants (dated by TCRdb to the early 2020s). Background on the whole study: Vaccine-arm donors were drawn from COV1001, a multicentre, randomized, double-blind, placebo-controlled phase I-IIa trial of Ad26.COV2.S in healthy adults. Ad26.COV2.S was given intramuscularly at 5x10^10 or 1x10^11 viral particles, as a single shot or as two shots 56 days apart. TCRbeta repertoire sequencing served as the tool for gauging how specific and how broad the SARS-CoV-2-reactive T cell receptors were following Ad26.COV2.S vaccination. A total of around 32 samples were included in the TCR-sequenced set, comprising 19 Ad26.COV2.S vaccine recipients, 5 placebo recipients and 8 SARS-CoV-2 convalescent individuals. Participants in the trial were split at random into five groups of five each, receiving low-dose or high-dose Ad26.COV2.S once or twice, or else placebo on both occasions. Throughout the experiments and outcome assessment, investigators stayed blinded to trial group allocation. The investigation overall reported the following: The authors noted that the TCR breadth and depth analyses may have underestimated total T cell responses. Vaccine and placebo recipients had similar non-spike TCR breadth, a finding consistent with the vaccine containing only spike. Ad26.COV2.S recipients had higher spike-specific TCR breadth than placebo recipients (P = 0.0014). After vaccination, substantial breadth of spike-specific CD8+ and CD4+ T cell responses was reported. Comparing responses between vaccine doses or regimens was not something the study was powered to do.

The sample's treatment or condition label, in plain terms: around 19 received Ad26.COV2.S at low or high dose, single or two shots; about 5 received placebo; per-sample allocation not given. Repertoires of vaccine and placebo recipients were sequenced from samples taken on day 63 after the first injection. Cohort 1b enrolled fewer than 30 adults aged 18-55 years at a single site in Boston, USA, between 29 July and 7 August 2020. Ad26.COV2.S was a replication-incompetent adenovirus type 26 vector expressing a prefusion-stabilized SARS-CoV-2 spike protein from the original Wuhan strain. This clone was seen more than once but under ten times. Its antigen remains undetermined. Base quality data are lacking; no much larger clone is found one base away. TCRbeta CDR3 regions were sequenced with the immunoSEQ Assay. After extraction, genomic DNA underwent amplification by bias-controlled multiplex PCR, followed by high-throughput sequencing. In the original analysis: To quantify the absolute abundance of every unique TCRbeta CDR3 region, sequences were collapsed and filtered. T cell fraction was estimated by normalization of TCRbeta template counts to usable DNA, with usable DNA being measured through amplification of reference genes present in all nucleated cells. Repertoire TCRs were annotated as SARS-CoV-2-specific when V gene, CDR3 amino acid sequence and J gene were exactly matched to a known reactive TCR set. The reference SARS-CoV-2 TCR set was derived from MIRA and filtered for enrichment in COVID-19-positive ImmuneCODE repertoires, a step that removed public or cross-reactive TCRs. Using the MIRA antigens, annotated TCRs were further analysed by specific ORF or by position within an ORF. Depth was the summed frequency of annotated unique rearrangements, while breadth was defined as annotated unique rearrangements over total unique productive rearrangements. Group comparisons of TCR breadth used two-sided Wilcoxon rank-sum tests. Sourced from immuneACCESS, this table was stored by TCRdb with only in-frame sequences that have V and J called. A share of the clones is absent; for the studies checked, an unresolved V gene accounts for under half, and the remainder has no known explanation. The DNA gave D and trimming, while V, J and clone size come from that table. In this sample the table shows over 400,000 clones, about 91% of which occur a single time. Of the sample, around 2.6% falls within the top ten clones.

V is clipped by 2 bases and J by 0 bases, and the sequence between their germline boundaries is 21 bases long. The CDR3 covers 19 residues, taking in both the cysteine and the phenylalanine. Only the CDR3 portion is preserved as DNA: 57 bases, with reading frame beginning at the first base. The germline V gene specifies SGHRS as CDR1 and YFSETQ as CDR2. Sequences were derived from peripheral blood, sampled in a trial of Ad26.COV2.S vaccine versus placebo. The receptor was isolated from a person between 18 and 59 years old who received the Ad26.COV2.S COVID-19 vaccine or a placebo. This chain is built from TRBV5-1 and TRBJ1-3; the best D guess is TRBD1, with 6 bases matching. The CDR3 region reads CASSLTWTAETYSGNTIYF. At the DNA level, the sequence is TGCGCCAGCAGCTTAACTTGGACAGCGGAGACCTACTCTGGAAACACCATATATTTT.